This T cell receptor (beta chain) was identified in a study of T-cell reconstitution after alpha-beta-depleted transplantation in children. Unique molecular identifiers were incorporated into the prepared TCRbeta library. A single record per CDR3 protein comes from TCRdb applying MiXCR to the PCR reads. The table shows about 980,000 distinct CDR3 sequences, with 25% to 35% occurring only once. The study, taken as a whole, reports: It was surviving recipient T cells and thymic progenitors that gave some patients high TCRbeta diversity at day 60.

V was trimmed by 3 bases and J by 3 bases, leaving 18 bases between them. This CDR3 contains 17 residues. This clonotype was seen only once. Its antigen is still unknown. This sequence was found in a boy in the first two years of life who had a stem cell transplant for SCID, so the T cells may come from the graft donor. The gene calls are TRBV12-3 or TRBV12-4 and TRBJ2-1; D is possibly TRBD2 (7 bases). Material: PBMCs, mostly from graft donor cells, obtained 360 days after TCRalphabeta/CD19-depleted stem cell transplant. In DNA form, the CDR3 reads TGTGCCAGCAGTTTTCTGTGGGGGGGCACTGTCTACAATGAGCAGTTCTTC. It translates to CASSFLWGGTVYNEQFF.